A single sample is the source of the 27 T cell receptor beta chains below, sequenced in a study of radiotherapy plus CTLA-4 blockade in lung cancer (dated by TCRdb to the late 2010s). The method was the immunoSEQ multiplex PCR assay. Sourced from immuneACCESS, this table was stored by TCRdb with only in-frame sequences that have V and J called. A share of the clones is absent; for the studies checked, an unresolved V gene accounts for under half, and the remainder has no known explanation. In all, the sample holds around 82,000 clones, and 84% of those were seen once. The top ten hold about 0.79% of the sample. The sequencing here drew on peripheral blood, taken from a patient treated with radiotherapy plus ipilimumab. Receptors were obtained from a human donor with non-small cell lung cancer who had stable disease on radiotherapy plus ipilimumab.

This chain links TRBV27 with TRBJ1-6, with D unresolved. Germline-derived CDR1 and CDR2 are MNHEY and SMNVEV (reference sequence). The V and J ends lost 4 bases and 5 bases respectively, with 9 bases between them. This CDR3 region has 14 residues. CDR3 loop: CASSSTSDNSPLHF. The CDR3 coding sequence is TGTGCCAGCAGTTCGACAAGCGATAATTCACCCCTCCACTTT.

The chain recombines TRBV9 with TRBJ2-7; D possibly corresponds to TRBD2 (7 bases). Trimming cost V 0 bases and J 0 bases, with 13 bases left between them. Germline assignment: CDR1 SGDLS and CDR2 YYNGEE. This CDR3 comprises 16 residues. The CDR3: CASSVEGGTSSYEQYF. The CDR3, as DNA: TGTGCCAGCAGCGTAGAGGGGGGGACAAGCTCCTACGAGCAGTACTTC.

This clone is labeled as medium-sized (0.01 to 0.1%). The chain couples TRBV19 to TRBJ1-6, with no clear D. The V gene's germline CDR1 is LNHDA and CDR2 SQIVND (reference sequence). The CDR3 consists of 12 residues. The ends were cut back, 5 bases at V and 10 bases at J, with 9 bases in the middle. In DNA form, the CDR3 reads TGTGCCAGTAGTGTCGGACTCTCACCCCTCCACTTT. This sequence encodes CASSVGLSPLHF.

This clone was detected a few times. The gene calls are TRBV28 and TRBJ2-3, with 11 bases matching TRBD2. The germline V gene has CDR1 MDHEN and CDR2 SYDVKM. J lost 3 bases, V lost 5 bases, and 7 bases had no gene match. The CDR3 loop spans 16 amino acids. The CDR3 nucleotides read TGTGCCAGCAGTCAGACGACTAGCGGGGTAACAGATACGCAGTATTTT. As protein: CASSQTTSGVTDTQYF.

The chain recombines TRBV15 with TRBJ2-1; D gene unclear. The CDR3 runs to 14 residues. Germline CDR1 reads LNHNV; CDR2 reads YYDKDF (reference sequence). Trimming cost V 2 bases and J 8 bases, with 13 bases left between them. The CDR3 sequence is CATSRPPGQHEQFF. CDR3 DNA: TGTGCCACCAGCAGACCCCCGGGCCAGCATGAGCAGTTCTTC.

The V gene is TRBV11-2, the J gene TRBJ2-7; 9 bases line up with TRBD2. Germline V gene lookup returns CDR1 SGHAT and CDR2 FQNNGV. This CDR3 spans 17 amino acids. The junction had 6 bases not matched to a gene; V was cut back by 0 bases and J by 0 bases. CDR3 bases: TGTGCCAGCAGCTTAGATAACGGCGGGAGGGCCTCCTACGAGCAGTACTTC. Translating gives CASSLDNGGRASYEQYF.

The chain is built from TRBV2 and TRBJ1-1; 10 nucleotides match TRBD1. The germline V gene has CDR1 SNHLY and CDR2 FYNNEI. The V gene end was trimmed by 6 bases and the J gene end by 0 bases; junction bases not matched to a gene: 4. The CDR3 extends over 15 amino acids. The CDR3 is CASRGQGLMNTEAFF. The CDR3 nucleotides are TGTGCCAGCAGGGGACAGGGGTTGATGAACACTGAAGCTTTCTTT. Variable domain in full (rest from reference TRBV2 and TRBJ1-1): EPEVTQTPSHQVTQMGQEVILRCVPISNHLYFYWYRQILGQKVEFLVSFYNNEISEKSEIFDDQFSVERPDGSNFTLKIRSTKLEDSAMYFCASRGQGLMNTEAFFGQGTRLTVV.

V and J are TRBV29-1 and TRBJ1-1; D call uncertain. The CDR3 loop spans 12 amino acids. CDR1 is SQVTM, CDR2 ANQGSEA, per germline. The germline V and J ends were trimmed by 6 bases and 1 base, with 9 bases remaining between them. The CDR3, as DNA: TGCAGCGTCGGAGAGAAGAACACTGAAGCTTTCTTT. It codes for CSVGEKNTEAFF.

V is TRBV7-2 and J is TRBJ2-7; 15 bases are shared with TRBD2. The CDR3 has 14 residues. V lost 4 bases to trimming and J lost 9 bases; unmatched junction nucleotides: 4. Germline-derived CDR1 and CDR2 are SGHTA and FQGNSA. The CDR3 region has the DNA TGTGCCAGCAGCTCCGGACTAGCGGGAGGGGCGCAGTACTTC. The encoded protein is CASSSGLAGGAQYF.

In this sample, this clone turned up once. V usage is TRBV28 and J usage is TRBJ1-2, with D perhaps TRBD1 (5 bases). CDR3 length: 16 residues. In germline, CDR1 is MDHEN, CDR2 SYDVKM. With 4 bases removed from V and 0 bases from J, the gap between germline ends came to 15 bases. For the CDR3, the DNA is TGTGCCAGCAGTTCATATGACCAGGGAGCTAACTATGGCTACACCTTC. Translating gives CASSSYDQGANYGYTF.

This chain connects TRBV6-5 to TRBJ2-1; 9 nucleotides agree with TRBD2. V dropped 0 bases and J dropped 7; count of bases not matched to a gene: 7. Germline CDR1 is MNHEY and CDR2 is SVGAGI. CDR3 length: 16 residues. The CDR3 nucleotides are TGTGCCAGCAGTTACTCGCGCGCTAGCGGGGATAATGAGCAGTTCTTC. Translated, it gives CASSYSRASGDNEQFF.

The V gene is TRBV2, the J gene TRBJ1-2, with TRBD1 as a possible D gene (5 bases). The CDR3 length is 15 residues. The V and J ends lost 8 bases and 2 bases respectively, with 18 bases between them. CDR1 is SNHLY, CDR2 FYNNEI, per germline. The CDR3 loop reads CASRGDRILNYGYTF. For the CDR3, the DNA is TGTGCCAGCCGGGGGGACCGGATCCTAAACTATGGCTACACCTTC.

This clone turned up a few times. The rearrangement links TRBV14 to TRBJ1-2; D gene uncertain. The CDR3 contains 14 residues. Germline CDR1 reads SGHDN; CDR2 reads FVKESK. The V end lost 5 bases, the J end lost 7 bases, and 17 bases lay between the germline ends. The chain's CDR3 is CASSSLVGSGGYTF. The CDR3 coding sequence is TGTGCCAGCAGCTCGTTAGTGGGGAGCGGTGGCTACACCTTC.

V gene TRBV2 combines with J gene TRBJ1-5; D gene ambiguous. CDR3 length equals 14 residues. Trimming removed 3 bases from V and 0 bases from J, with 6 bases in between. The germline gives CDR1 SNHLY, CDR2 FYNNEI. DNA for the CDR3: TGTGCCAGCAGTGATCGGTATAGCAATCAGCCCCAGCATTTT. Its translation: CASSDRYSNQPQHF.

The chain employs TRBV28 and TRBJ2-1, with D possibly being TRBD1 (6 bases). Germline V gives CDR1 MDHEN, CDR2 SYDVKM. The CDR3 is 14 amino acids. V was clipped by 7 bases and J by 4 bases, with 14 bases between them. CDR3 nucleotides: TGTGCCAGCATCCAGGGGCTAGGTTACAATGAGCAGTTCTTC. Its translation: CASIQGLGYNEQFF. Variable domain in full (rest from reference TRBV28 and TRBJ2-1): DVKVTQSSRYLVKRTGEKVFLECVQDMDHENMFWYRQDPGLGLRLIYFSYDVKMKEKGDIPEGYSVSREKKERFSLILESASTNQTSMYLCASIQGLGYNEQFFGPGTRLTVL.

A few counts support this clone. The chain uses TRBV30 and TRBJ1-5, with D uncertain. The length of the CDR3 is 15 residues. Germline lookup yields CDR1 GTSNPN and CDR2 SVGIG (reference sequence). V gave up 5 bases and J gave up 6 bases, with 20 bases separating them. The CDR3 reads CAWEAKGGGSQPQHF. CDR3 in DNA: TGTGCCTGGGAGGCCAAGGGCGGAGGAAGTCAGCCCCAGCATTTT.

CDR3 coding DNA: TGTGCCTGGCAAGGGGGTCCCGTCCCCTATGGCTACACCTTC. Its translation is CAWQGGPVPYGYTF. The genes are TRBV30 and TRBJ1-2; TRBD1 is a possible D gene (6 bases). V was trimmed by 5 bases and J by 4 bases, leaving 17 bases between them. CDR1 is GTSNPN and CDR2 is SVGIG in the germline V gene (reference sequence). The CDR3 has 14 amino acids. Supplemented by reference TRBV30 and TRBJ1-2, the full variable domain reads SQTIHQWPATLVQPVGSPLSLECTVEGTSNPNLYWYRQAAGRGLQLLFYSVGIGQISSEVPQNLSASRPQDRQFILSSKKLLLSDSGFYLCAWQGGPVPYGYTFGSGTRLTVV.

This clone has only a few counts. The chain is built from TRBV19 and TRBJ2-7, with 9 bases lining up with TRBD2. The CDR3 length is 14 residues. J lost 4 bases, V lost 3 bases, and 4 bases had no gene match. Looked up from germline, CDR1 is LNHDA and CDR2 is SQIVND (reference sequence). The CDR3 DNA reads as TGTGCCAGTAGTATTCGCGGGAGGGCTTACGAGCAGTACTTC. As protein: CASSIRGRAYEQYF.

In DNA, the CDR3 is TGTGCCACCTCAGACGGCTCCTACGAGCAGTACTTC. This gives the protein CATSDGSYEQYF. The chain has TRBV10-3 and TRBJ2-7; D is ambiguous. Trimming cost V 10 bases and J 0 bases, with 10 bases left between them. The CDR3 extends over 12 amino acids. The germline gives CDR1 ENHRY, CDR2 SYGVKD.

The rearrangement links TRBV6-1 to TRBJ2-3; D is perhaps TRBD1 (5 bases). Deletions cut 4 bases from V and 3 bases from J, with 14 bases between. The CDR3 is 15 residues long. Germline loops: CDR1 MNHNS, CDR2 SASEGT. CDR3 nucleotides: TGTGCCAGCAGTGGAAGGCAGGGCGGAACAGATACGCAGTATTTT. Translating it yields CASSGRQGGTDTQYF.

This chain joins TRBV5-1 and TRBJ1-3; D is unresolved. Germline CDR1 is SGHRS and CDR2 is YFSETQ. Deletions cut 1 base from V and 0 bases from J, with 11 bases between. The CDR3 contains 16 residues. CDR3 loop: CASSLTETSSGNTIYF. As DNA, the CDR3 is TGCGCCAGCAGCTTGACAGAAACCAGCTCTGGAAACACCATATATTTT.

This chain links TRBV18 with TRBJ2-3; 10 nucleotides agree with TRBD1. J was trimmed by 2 bases and V by 1 base; bases with no gene match: 9. Germline values: CDR1 KGHSH, CDR2 LQKENI. The CDR3 covers 18 residues. CDR3 residues: CASSPLSPRQGATDTQYF. CDR3 DNA sequence: TGTGCCAGCTCACCACTTTCCCCGAGACAGGGGGCCACAGATACGCAGTATTTT.

The CDR3 nucleotides read TGCGCCAGCAGCTTGGCGGTAGGGCTCCCGAATGAAAAACTGTTTTTT. It yields the protein CASSLAVGLPNEKLFF. The V and J genes are TRBV5-1 and TRBJ1-4; unclear D gene. CDR1 is SGHRS and CDR2 is YFSETQ in the germline V gene. The CDR3 sequence is 16 residues long. Trimming shortened V by 0 bases and J by 5 bases, and 14 bases separated the two germline ends.

This clone has a single count. The rearrangement uses TRBV28 and TRBJ2-2; TRBD1 agrees at 8 bases. Germline CDR1 is MDHEN and CDR2 is SYDVKM. The J segment lost 5 bases and the V segment lost 5 bases, leaving 13 bases of the junction unmatched. There are 17 residues in the CDR3. CDR3 residues: CASSIRQGMSWTGELFF. Written as DNA, the CDR3 is TGTGCCAGCAGTATCCGACAGGGGATGTCTTGGACCGGGGAGCTGTTTTTT.

This chain links TRBV10-3 with TRBJ2-3; 8 positions agree with TRBD2. The CDR3 extends over 15 amino acids. Germline V gene data show CDR1 as ENHRY and CDR2 as SYGVKD. V gave up 6 bases and J gave up 5 bases; unmatched junction bases: 10. The CDR3 loop is CAIRLGLGDGDTQYF. DNA of the CDR3: TGTGCCATCAGACTGGGACTAGGGGATGGAGATACGCAGTATTTT.

The chain combines TRBV6-5 with TRBJ2-4, with D possibly being TRBD1 (6 bases). The ends were cut back, 5 bases at V and 9 bases at J, with 17 bases in the middle. From germline, CDR1 is MNHEY and CDR2 SVGAGI. This CDR3 is built from 14 residues. As DNA, the CDR3 is TGTGCCAGCAGTACCCAGGGGTTCTCGGTCATTCAGTACTTC. This codes for CASSTQGFSVIQYF.

The chain recombines TRBV7-9 with TRBJ2-3; 8 positions match TRBD1. This CDR3 has 15 amino acids. The J segment lost 5 bases and the V segment lost 2 bases, leaving 6 bases of the junction unmatched. Germline CDR1 reads SEHNR; CDR2 reads FQNEAQ (reference sequence). In DNA, the CDR3 is TGTGCCAGCAGCTTAAAACAGGGGGTGAAAGATACGCAGTATTTT. Translated: CASSLKQGVKDTQYF.